The table lists the clone carrying this T cell receptor (beta chain) with a few counts. Its antigen is not known. Germline-derived CDR1 and CDR2 are LNHNV and YYDKDF (reference sequence). V was clipped by 3 bases and J by 1 base, with 14 bases between them. CDR3 length: 16 residues. This entry belongs to a study of T cells after yellow fever vaccination. Background on the study: Low-cell-number fractions underwent preparation using SMART-Seq v4 Ultra Low Input.

Regarding the study as a whole: Primary-vaccination clones mostly resurfaced post-booster (about 96% CD4, just under 90% CD8). From the bulk population, abundant clonotypes could contaminate and appear within FACS-sorted repertoires. Few clonotypes appeared in both CD4 and CD8 compartments.

MiXCR, run by TCRdb on the 5' RACE reads, gives a single entry per CDR3 protein. The repertoire holds more than 350,000 distinct CDR3 sequences, with roughly 12% as singletons. This chain joins TRBV15 and TRBJ2-3; maybe TRBD2 (6 bases). The origin of this receptor is a man aged 18 to 29 who received the YFV17D yellow fever vaccine. Sequenced here: PBMCs, sampled on the day of the first yellow fever vaccination. CDR3 in DNA: TGTGCCACCAGCAGGCCCCTCGAGCGGGGCACAGATACGCAGTATTTT. Amino acids: CATSRPLERGTDTQYF.